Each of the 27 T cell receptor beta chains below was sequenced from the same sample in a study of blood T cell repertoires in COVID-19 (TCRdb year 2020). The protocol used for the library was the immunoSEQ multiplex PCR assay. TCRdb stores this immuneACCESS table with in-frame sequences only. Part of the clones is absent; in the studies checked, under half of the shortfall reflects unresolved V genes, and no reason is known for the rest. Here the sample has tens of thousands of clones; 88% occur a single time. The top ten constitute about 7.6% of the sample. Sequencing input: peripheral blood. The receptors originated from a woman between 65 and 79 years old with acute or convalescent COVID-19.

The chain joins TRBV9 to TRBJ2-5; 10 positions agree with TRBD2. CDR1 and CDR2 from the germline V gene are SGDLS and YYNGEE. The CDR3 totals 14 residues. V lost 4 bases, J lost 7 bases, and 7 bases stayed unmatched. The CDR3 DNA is TGTGCCAGCAGCACCGGACTAGCGGTAGGGACCCAGTACTTC. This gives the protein CASSTGLAVGTQYF.

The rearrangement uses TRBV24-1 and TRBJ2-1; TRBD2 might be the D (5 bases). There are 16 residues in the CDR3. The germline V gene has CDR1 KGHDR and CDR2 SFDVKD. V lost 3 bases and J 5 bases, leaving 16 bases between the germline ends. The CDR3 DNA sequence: TGTGCCACCAGTGATGCGAGCGCGGGTTTACACAATGAGCAGTTCTTC. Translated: CATSDASAGLHNEQFF.

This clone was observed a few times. CDR3 in amino acids: CASREGYSNQPQHF. In nucleotides, the CDR3 is TGTGCCAGCAGAGAGGGTTATAGCAATCAGCCCCAGCATTTT. The V gene is TRBV6-5, the J gene TRBJ1-5; D is undetermined. CDR1 MNHEY and CDR2 SVGAGI come from the germline V gene. Deletions cut 6 bases from V and 0 bases from J, with 9 bases between. The CDR3 length is 14 residues.

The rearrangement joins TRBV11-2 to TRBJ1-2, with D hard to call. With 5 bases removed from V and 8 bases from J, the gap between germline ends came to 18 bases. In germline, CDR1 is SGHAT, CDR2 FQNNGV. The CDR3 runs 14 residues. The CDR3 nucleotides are TGTGCCAGCAGCCCGGTGGGGAACCAGCGGGGCTACACCTTC. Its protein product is CASSPVGNQRGYTF.

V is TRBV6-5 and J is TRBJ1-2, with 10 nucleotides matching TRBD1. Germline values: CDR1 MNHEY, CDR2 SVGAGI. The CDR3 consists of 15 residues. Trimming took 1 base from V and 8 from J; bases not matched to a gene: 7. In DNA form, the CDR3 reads TGTGCCAGCAGTTACTGGGACAGGGGAACGGGGGGCTACACCTTC. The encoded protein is CASSYWDRGTGGYTF.

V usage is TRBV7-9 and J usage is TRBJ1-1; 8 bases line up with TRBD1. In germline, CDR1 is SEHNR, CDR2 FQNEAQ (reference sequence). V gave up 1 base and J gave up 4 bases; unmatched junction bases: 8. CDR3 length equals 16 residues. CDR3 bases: TGTGCCAGCAGCTTAGGCGTCCGACAGGGGTCCACTGAAGCTTTCTTT. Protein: CASSLGVRQGSTEAFF.

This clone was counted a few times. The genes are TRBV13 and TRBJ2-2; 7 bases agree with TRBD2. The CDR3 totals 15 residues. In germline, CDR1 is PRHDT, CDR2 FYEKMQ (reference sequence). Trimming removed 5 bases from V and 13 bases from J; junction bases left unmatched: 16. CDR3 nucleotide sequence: TGTGCCAGCAGCCCGCCCAGCGGGGTCCCCCTGGGGCTGTTTTTT. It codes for CASSPPSGVPLGLFF.

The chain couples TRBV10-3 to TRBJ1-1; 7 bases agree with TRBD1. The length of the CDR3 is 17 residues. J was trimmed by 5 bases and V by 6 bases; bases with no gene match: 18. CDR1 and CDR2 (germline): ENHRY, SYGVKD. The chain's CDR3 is CAISQAGRGRPETEAFF. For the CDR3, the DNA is TGTGCCATCAGCCAAGCCGGGAGGGGGCGCCCCGAGACTGAAGCTTTCTTT.

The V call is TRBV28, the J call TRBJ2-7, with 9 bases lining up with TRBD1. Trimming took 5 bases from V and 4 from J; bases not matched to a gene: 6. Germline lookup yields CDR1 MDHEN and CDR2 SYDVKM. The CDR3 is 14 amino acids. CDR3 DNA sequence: TGTGCCAGCAGTACCGGGACAGGGATTTACGAGCAGTACTTC. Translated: CASSTGTGIYEQYF.

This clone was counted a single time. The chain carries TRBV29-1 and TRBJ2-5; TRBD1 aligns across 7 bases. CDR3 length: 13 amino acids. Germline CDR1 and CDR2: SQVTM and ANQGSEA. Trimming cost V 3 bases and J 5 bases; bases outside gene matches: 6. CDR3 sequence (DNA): TGCAGCGTTGACGGGACAGCCGTGGAGACCCAGTACTTC. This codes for CSVDGTAVETQYF.

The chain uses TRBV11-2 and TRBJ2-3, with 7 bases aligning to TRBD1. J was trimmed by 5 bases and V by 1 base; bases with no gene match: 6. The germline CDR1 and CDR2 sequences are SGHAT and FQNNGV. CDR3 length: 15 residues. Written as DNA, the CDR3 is TGTGCCAGCAGCTTAGGGACAGGTTATATAGATACGCAGTATTTT. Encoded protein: CASSLGTGYIDTQYF. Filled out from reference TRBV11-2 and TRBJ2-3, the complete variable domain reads EAGVAQSPRYKIIEKRQSVAFWCNPISGHATLYWYQQILGQGPKLLIQFQNNGVVDDSQLPKDRFSAERLKGVDSTLKIQPAKLEDSAVYLCASSLGTGYIDTQYFGPGTRLTVL.

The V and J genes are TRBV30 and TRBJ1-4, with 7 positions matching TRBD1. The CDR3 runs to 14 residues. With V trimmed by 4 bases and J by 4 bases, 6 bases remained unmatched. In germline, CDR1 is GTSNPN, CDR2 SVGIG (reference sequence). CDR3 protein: CAWNSQGNNEKLFF. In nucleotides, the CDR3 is TGTGCCTGGAATTCACAGGGGAATAATGAAAAACTGTTTTTT. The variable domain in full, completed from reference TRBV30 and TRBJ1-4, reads SQTIHQWPATLVQPVGSPLSLECTVEGTSNPNLYWYRQAAGRGLQLLFYSVGIGQISSEVPQNLSASRPQDRQFILSSKKLLLSDSGFYLCAWNSQGNNEKLFFGSGTQLSVL.

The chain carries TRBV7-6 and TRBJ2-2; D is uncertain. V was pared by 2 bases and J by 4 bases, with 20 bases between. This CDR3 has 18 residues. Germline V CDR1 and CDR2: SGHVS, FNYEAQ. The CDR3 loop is CASSLYLAERRGTGELFF. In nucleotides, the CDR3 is TGTGCCAGCAGCTTATATCTTGCGGAAAGACGAGGCACCGGGGAGCTGTTTTTT.

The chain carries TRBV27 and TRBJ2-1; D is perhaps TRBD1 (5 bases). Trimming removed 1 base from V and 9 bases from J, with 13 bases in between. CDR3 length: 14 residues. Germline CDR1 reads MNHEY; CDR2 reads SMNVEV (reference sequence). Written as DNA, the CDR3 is TGTGCCAGCAGTTTATATCAGGGAACGGTTGAGCAGTTCTTC. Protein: CASSLYQGTVEQFF.

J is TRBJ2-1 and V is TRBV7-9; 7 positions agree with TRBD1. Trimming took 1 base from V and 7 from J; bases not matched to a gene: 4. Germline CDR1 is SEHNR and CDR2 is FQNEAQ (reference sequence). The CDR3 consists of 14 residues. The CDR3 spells CASSLDQGENEQFF. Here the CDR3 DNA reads TGTGCCAGCAGCTTAGACCAGGGGGAGAATGAGCAGTTCTTC.

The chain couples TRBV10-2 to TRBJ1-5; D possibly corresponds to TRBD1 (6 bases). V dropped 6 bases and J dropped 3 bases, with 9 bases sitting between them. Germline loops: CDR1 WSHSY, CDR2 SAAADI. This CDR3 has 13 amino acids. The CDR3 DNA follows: TGCGCCAGCAGCCGGGACAACAATCAGCCCCAGCATTTT. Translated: CASSRDNNQPQHF.

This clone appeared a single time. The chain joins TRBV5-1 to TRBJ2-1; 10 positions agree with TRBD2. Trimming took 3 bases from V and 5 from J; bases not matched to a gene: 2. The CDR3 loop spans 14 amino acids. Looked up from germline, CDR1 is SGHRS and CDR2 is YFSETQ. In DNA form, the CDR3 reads TGCGCCAGCAGCTGGGGGACTAGCGACAATGAGCAGTTCTTC. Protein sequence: CASSWGTSDNEQFF. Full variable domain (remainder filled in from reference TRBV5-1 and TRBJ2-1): KAGVTQTPRYLIKTRGQQVTLSCSPISGHRSVSWYQQTPGQGLQFLFEYFSETQRNKGNFPGRFSGRQFSNSRSEMNVSTLELGDSALYLCASSWGTSDNEQFFGPGTRLTVL.

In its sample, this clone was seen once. CDR3 sequence: CASTKNPQAYNEQFF. The CDR3 nucleotides read TGCGCCAGCACTAAAAACCCCCAAGCATACAATGAGCAGTTCTTC. V is TRBV5-1 and J is TRBJ2-1, with D hard to call. V was cut by 6 bases and J by 4 bases, with 17 bases left in between. The germline V gene encodes CDR1 SGHRS and CDR2 YFSETQ. The CDR3 totals 15 residues.

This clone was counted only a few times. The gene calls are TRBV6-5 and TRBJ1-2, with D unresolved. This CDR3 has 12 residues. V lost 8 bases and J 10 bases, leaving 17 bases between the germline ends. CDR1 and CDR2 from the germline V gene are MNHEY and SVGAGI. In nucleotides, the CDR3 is TGTGCCAGCGACAAGCCCCTAATAGACTACACCTTC. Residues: CASDKPLIDYTF.

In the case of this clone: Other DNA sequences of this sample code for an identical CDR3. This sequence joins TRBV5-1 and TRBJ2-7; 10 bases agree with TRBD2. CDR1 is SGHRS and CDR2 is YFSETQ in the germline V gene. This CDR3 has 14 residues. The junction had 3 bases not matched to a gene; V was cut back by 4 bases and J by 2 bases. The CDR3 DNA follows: TGCGCCAGCAGCCGGACTAGCGGTACCTACGAGCAGTACTTC. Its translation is CASSRTSGTYEQYF.

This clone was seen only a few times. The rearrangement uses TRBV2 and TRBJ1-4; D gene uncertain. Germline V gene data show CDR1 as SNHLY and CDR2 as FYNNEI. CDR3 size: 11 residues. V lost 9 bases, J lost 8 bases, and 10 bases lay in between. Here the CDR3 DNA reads TGTGCCAGTCGACTAGGGGAAAAACTGTTTTTT. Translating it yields CASRLGEKLFF.

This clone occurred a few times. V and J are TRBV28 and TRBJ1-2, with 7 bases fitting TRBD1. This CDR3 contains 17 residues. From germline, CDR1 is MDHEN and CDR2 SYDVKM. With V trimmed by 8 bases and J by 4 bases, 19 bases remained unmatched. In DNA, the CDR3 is TGTGCCAGCGGACAGGTTATGGTTTCAGACAACAGCTATGGCTACACCTTC. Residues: CASGQVMVSDNSYGYTF.

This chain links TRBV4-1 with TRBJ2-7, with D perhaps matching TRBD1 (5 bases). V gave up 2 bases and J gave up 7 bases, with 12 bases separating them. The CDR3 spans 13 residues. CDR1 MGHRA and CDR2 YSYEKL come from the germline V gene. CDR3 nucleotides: TGCGCCAGCAGCCAATGGCAGGGTGAAGAGCAGTACTTC. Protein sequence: CASSQWQGEEQYF.

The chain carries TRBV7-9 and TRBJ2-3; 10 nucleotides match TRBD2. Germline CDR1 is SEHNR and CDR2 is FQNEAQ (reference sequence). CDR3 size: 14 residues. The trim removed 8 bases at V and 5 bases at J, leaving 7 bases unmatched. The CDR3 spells CASRTSGKKDTQYF. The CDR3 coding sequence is TGTGCCAGCCGAACTAGCGGGAAGAAAGATACGCAGTATTTT.

CDR3 DNA: TGCGCCAGCAGCCCGATTCGGGACAGCCAGTATGAAAAACTGTTTTTT. Protein: CASSPIRDSQYEKLFF. This chain connects TRBV4-1 to TRBJ1-4, with TRBD1 matching 7 bases. Trimming cost V 4 bases and J 6 bases; bases outside gene matches: 11. CDR3 length: 16 residues. The V gene's germline CDR1 is MGHRA and CDR2 YSYEKL.

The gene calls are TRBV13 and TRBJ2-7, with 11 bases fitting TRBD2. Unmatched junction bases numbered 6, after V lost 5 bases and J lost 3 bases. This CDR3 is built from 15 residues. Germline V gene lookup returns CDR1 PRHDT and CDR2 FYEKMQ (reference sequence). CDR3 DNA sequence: TGTGCCAGCAGCCTGGGGACTAGCGGACTCTACGAGCAGTACTTC. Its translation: CASSLGTSGLYEQYF. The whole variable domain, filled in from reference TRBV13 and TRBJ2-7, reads AAGVIQSPRHLIKEKRETATLKCYPIPRHDTVYWYQQGPGQDPQFLISFYEKMQSDKGSIPDRFSAQQFSDYHSELNMSSLELGDSALYFCASSLGTSGLYEQYFGPGTRLTVT.

The CDR3 loop reads CASGVGQNHYEQYF. The DNA of the CDR3 is TGTGCCAGCGGGGTAGGACAGAACCACTACGAGCAGTACTTC. The chain employs TRBV25-1 and TRBJ2-7; D is possibly TRBD1 (6 bases). V was trimmed by 8 bases and J by 3 bases, leaving 17 bases between them. Germline loops: CDR1 MGHDK, CDR2 SYGVNS. The CDR3 has 14 amino acids.